The clone carrying this T cell receptor beta chain was found a few times. The antigen is not known. The data were taken from a study of cytomegalovirus exposure and HLA in healthy donors. The PCR used 60 Vbeta and 13 Jbeta primers. Sequencing used immunoSEQ multiplex PCR; TCRdb keeps in-frame clones, though not all of them. The sample records about 160,000 clones, around four fifths being singletons. Whole-study findings and limits: Reported performance of the classifier showed diagnosis of cytomegalovirus status with high specificity and sensitivity.

After removal of 2 bases from V and 7 bases from J, the junction contained 8 bases not matched to a gene. CDR1 and CDR2 from the germline V gene are LGHNA and YSLEER. The CDR3 contains 15 residues. This clonotype was sampled from a woman between 50 and 59 years old in good health and CMV-seronegative. Sequences were obtained from PBMCs. V usage is TRBV4-3 and J usage is TRBJ2-7, with 10 bases identical to TRBD1. As DNA, the CDR3 is TGCGCCAGCAGCCAACGTGGGACAGGGGCAGGGGAGCAGTACTTC. This translates into CASSQRGTGAGEQYF.